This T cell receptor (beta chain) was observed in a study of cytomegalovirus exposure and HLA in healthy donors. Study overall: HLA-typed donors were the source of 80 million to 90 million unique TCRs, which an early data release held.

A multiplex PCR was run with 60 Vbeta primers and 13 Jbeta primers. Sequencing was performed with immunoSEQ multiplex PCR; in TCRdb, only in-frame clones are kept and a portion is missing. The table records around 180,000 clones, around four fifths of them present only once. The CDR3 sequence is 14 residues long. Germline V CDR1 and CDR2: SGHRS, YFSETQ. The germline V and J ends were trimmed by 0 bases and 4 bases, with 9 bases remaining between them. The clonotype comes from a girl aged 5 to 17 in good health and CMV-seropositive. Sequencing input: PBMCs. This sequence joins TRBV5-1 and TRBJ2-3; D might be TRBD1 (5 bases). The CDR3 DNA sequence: TGCGCCAGCAGCTTGGTTCTAGGGGCAGATACGCAGTATTTT. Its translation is CASSLVLGADTQYF.